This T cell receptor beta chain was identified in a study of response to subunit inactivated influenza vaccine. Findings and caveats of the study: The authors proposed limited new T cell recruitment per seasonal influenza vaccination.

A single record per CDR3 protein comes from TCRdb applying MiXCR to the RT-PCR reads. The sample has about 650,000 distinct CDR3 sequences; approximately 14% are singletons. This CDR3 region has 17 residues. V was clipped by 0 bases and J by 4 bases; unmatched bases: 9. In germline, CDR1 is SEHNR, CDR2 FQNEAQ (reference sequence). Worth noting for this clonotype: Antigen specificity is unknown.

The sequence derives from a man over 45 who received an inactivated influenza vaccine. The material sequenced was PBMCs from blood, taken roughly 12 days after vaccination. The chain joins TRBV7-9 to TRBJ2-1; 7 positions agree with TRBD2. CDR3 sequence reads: CASSLAGGSLGYNEQFF. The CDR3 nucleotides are TGTGCCAGCAGCTTAGCGGGAGGGTCCCTGGGTTACAATGAGCAGTTCTTC.